This T cell receptor beta chain is from a study of HIV-infected children after antiretroviral therapy interruption. Overall study: Children were on planned treatment interruption or continuous treatment. Weeks 0, 48 and 150 were sampled under continuous treatment.

The CDR3 runs to 16 residues. V was clipped by 5 bases and J by 6 bases; unmatched bases: 7. CDR1 is SGHNT, CDR2 YENEEA, per germline. The TCR library was built from RNA with a 3' RACE protocol and unique molecular identifiers. TCRdb redid the calling of the 3' RACE reads with MiXCR, one entry per CDR3 protein. The sample has 6,000 to 7,500 distinct CDR3 sequences; 16% are singletons. Described treatment: PENTA 11 planned treatment interruption arm or continuous ART arm. Participants had taken at least three-drug ART for at least 24 weeks. From thawed PBMCs, memory CD8+ CD45RO+ CD45RA- T cells were sorted. Sample share makes this clonotype large (0.1 to 1%).

Sequenced material: CD45RO+ CD8+ T cells from PBMCs, pooled from several time points, taken from a donor given antiretroviral therapy, either interrupted or continuous. Noted subset: memory CD8+ CD45RO+ CD45RA- T cells. This receptor was taken from a pool of human donors with HIV. The chain uses TRBV11-3 and TRBJ2-2; 12 bases match TRBD2. The CDR3 region is CASSEPSGGAPGELFF. The CDR3 DNA reads TGTGCCAGCAGCGAACCTAGCGGGGGGGCCCCCGGGGAGCTGTTTTTT. Looking up the rest from reference TRBV11-3 and TRBJ2-2 gives the full variable domain: EAGVVQSPRYKIIEKKQPVAFWCNPISGHNTLYWYLQNLGQGPELLIRYENEEAVDDSQLPKDRFSAERLKGVDSTLKIQPAELGDSAVYLCASSEPSGGAPGELFFGEGSRLTVL.